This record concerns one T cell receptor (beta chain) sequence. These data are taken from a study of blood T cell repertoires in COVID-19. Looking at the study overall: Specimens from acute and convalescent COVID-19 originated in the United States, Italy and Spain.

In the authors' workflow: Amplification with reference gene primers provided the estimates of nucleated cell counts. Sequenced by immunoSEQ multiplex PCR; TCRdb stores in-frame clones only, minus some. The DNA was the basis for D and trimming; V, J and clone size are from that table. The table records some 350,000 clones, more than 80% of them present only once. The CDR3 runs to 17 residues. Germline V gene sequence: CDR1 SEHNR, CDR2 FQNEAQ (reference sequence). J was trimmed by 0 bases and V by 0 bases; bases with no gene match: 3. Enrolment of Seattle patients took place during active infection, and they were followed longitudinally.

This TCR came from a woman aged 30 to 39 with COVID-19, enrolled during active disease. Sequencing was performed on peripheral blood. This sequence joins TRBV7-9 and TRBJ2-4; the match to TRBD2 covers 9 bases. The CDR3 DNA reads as TGTGCCAGCAGCTTAGCGCGTAGCGGGGGAGCCAAAAACATTCAGTACTTC. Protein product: CASSLARSGGAKNIQYF. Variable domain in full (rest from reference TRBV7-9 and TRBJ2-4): DTGVSQNPRHKITKRGQNVTFRCDPISEHNRLYWYRQTLGQGPEFLTYFQNEAQLEKSRLLSDRFSAERPKGSFSTLEIQRTEQGDSAMYLCASSLARSGGAKNIQYFGAGTRLSVL.